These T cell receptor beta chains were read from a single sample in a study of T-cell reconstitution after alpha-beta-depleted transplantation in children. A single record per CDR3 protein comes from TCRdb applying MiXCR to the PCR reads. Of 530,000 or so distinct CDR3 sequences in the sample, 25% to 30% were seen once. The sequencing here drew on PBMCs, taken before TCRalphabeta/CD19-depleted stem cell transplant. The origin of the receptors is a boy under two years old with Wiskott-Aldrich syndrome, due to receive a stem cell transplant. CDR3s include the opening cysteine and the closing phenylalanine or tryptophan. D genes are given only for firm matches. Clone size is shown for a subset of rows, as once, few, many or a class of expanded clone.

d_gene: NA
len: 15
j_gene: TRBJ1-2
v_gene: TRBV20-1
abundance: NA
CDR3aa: CSARGTGSVNYGYTF
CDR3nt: TGCAGTGCTAGGGGTACAGGCTCTGTTAACTATGGCTACACCTTC

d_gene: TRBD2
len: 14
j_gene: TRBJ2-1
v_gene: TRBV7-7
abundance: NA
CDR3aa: CASSLSAGGSEQFF
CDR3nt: TGTGCCAGCAGCTTGTCAGCGGGAGGCTCTGAGCAGTTCTTC

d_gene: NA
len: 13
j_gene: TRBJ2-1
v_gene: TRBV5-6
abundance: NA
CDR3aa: CASSRSSDFEQFF
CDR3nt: TGTGCCAGCAGCCGGAGTTCCGATTTTGAGCAGTTCTTC

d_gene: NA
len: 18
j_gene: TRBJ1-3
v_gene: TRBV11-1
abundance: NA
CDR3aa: CASSLLTRAGLSGNTIYF
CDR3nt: TGTGCCAGCAGCTTATTGACCCGCGCAGGATTATCTGGAAACACCATATATTTT

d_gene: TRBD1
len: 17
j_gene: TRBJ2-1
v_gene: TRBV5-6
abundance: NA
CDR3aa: CASSLRWDRSSYNEQFF
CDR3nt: TGTGCCAGCAGCTTGAGGTGGGACAGGAGCTCCTACAATGAGCAGTTCTTC

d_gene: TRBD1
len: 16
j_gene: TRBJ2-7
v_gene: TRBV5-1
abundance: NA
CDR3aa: CASSSNPGTGTGEQYF
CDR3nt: TGCGCCAGCAGCTCCAATCCCGGGACAGGCACCGGCGAGCAGTACTTC

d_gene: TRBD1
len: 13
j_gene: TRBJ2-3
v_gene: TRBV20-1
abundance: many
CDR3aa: CSAFGQGTDTQYF
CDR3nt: TGCAGTGCTTTCGGACAGGGCACAGATACGCAGTATTTT

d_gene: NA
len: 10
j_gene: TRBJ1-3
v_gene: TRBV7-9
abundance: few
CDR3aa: CAFGGNTIYF
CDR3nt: TGTGCCTTCGGTGGAAACACCATATATTTT

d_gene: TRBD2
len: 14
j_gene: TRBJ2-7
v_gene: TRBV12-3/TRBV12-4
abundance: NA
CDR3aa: CASRLAAGSYEQYF
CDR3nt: TGTGCCAGCAGACTAGCGGCTGGGTCCTACGAGCAGTACTTC

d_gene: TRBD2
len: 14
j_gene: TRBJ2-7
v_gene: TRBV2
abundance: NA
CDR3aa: CASGRFSGGSEQYF
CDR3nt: TGTGCCAGTGGTCGGTTTAGCGGGGGCTCCGAGCAGTACTTC

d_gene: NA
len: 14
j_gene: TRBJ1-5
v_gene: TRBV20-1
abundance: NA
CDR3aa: CSARIRGLNQPQHF
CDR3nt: TGCAGTGCTAGAATTCGGGGCCTTAATCAGCCCCAGCATTTT

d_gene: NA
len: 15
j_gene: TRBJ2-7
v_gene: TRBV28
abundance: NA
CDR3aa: CASSPLAGWVYEQYF
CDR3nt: TGTGCCAGCAGTCCCTTGGCAGGGTGGGTCTACGAGCAGTACTTC

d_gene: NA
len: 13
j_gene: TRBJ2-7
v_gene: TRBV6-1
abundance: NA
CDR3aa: CASSEATPYEQYF
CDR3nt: TGTGCCAGCAGTGAAGCGACCCCCTACGAGCAGTACTTC

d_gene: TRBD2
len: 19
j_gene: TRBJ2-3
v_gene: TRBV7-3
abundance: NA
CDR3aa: CASSLAPASGRVVTDTQYF
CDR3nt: TGTGCCAGCAGCTTAGCCCCGGCTAGCGGGAGAGTCGTCACAGATACGCAGTATTTT

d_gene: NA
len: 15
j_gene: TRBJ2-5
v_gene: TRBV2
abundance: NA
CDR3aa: CASTTTGRSKGGQYF
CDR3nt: TGTGCCAGCACAACGACGGGCAGGTCCAAAGGGGGCCAGTACTTC

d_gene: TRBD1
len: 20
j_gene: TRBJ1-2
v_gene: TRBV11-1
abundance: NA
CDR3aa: CASSLDRDRGRRGQPYGYTF
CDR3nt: TGTGCCAGCAGCTTAGACCGGGACAGGGGCCGCCGGGGCCAGCCCTATGGCTACACCTTC

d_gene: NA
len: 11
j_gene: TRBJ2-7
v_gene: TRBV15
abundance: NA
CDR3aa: CATSRTGVQYF
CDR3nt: TGTGCCACCAGCAGAACAGGAGTGCAGTACTTC

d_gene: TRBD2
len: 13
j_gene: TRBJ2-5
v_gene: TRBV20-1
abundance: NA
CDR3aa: CSAPGLDQETQHF
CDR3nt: TGCAGTGCTCCCGGACTAGACCAAGAGACCCAGCACTTC

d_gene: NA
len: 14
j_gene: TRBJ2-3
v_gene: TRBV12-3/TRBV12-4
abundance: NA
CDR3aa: CASTVQGPTDTQYF
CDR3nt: TGTGCCAGCACCGTACAGGGCCCCACAGATACGCAGTATTTT

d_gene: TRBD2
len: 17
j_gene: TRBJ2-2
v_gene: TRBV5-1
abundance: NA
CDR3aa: CASSSSLAGGPYGELFF
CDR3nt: TGCGCCAGCAGCTCCTCCCTAGCGGGAGGGCCGTACGGGGAGCTGTTTTTT

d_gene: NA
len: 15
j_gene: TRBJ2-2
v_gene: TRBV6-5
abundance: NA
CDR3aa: CASSYSPRNTGELFF
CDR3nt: TGTGCCAGCAGTTACTCACCCAGGAACACCGGGGAGCTGTTTTTT

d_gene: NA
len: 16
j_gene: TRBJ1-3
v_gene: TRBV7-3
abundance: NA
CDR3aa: CASSLTGAGSGNTIYF
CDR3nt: TGTGCCAGCAGCTTAACAGGAGCAGGGTCTGGAAACACCATATATTTT

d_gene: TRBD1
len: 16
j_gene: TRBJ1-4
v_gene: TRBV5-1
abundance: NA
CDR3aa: CASSLLPGQRSEKLFF
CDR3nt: TGCGCCAGCAGCTTGTTACCGGGACAGCGAAGTGAAAAACTGTTTTTT

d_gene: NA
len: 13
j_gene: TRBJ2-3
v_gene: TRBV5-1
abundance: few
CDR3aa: CASSFEVGDTQYF
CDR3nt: TGCGCCAGCAGCTTTGAGGTGGGAGATACGCAGTATTTT

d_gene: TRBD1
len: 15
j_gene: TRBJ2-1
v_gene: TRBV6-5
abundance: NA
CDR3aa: CASSYSGTGSQGQFF
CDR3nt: TGTGCCAGCAGTTACTCGGGGACAGGCTCCCAAGGGCAGTTCTTC

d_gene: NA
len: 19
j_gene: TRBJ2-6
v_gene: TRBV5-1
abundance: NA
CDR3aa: CASSLEGRGFRSGANVLTF
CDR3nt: TGCGCCAGCAGCTTGGAAGGAAGGGGGTTCCGCTCTGGGGCCAACGTCCTGACTTTC

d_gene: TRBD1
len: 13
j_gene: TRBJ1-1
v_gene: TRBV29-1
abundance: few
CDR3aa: CSVRDTGASEAFF
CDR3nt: TGCAGCGTTAGAGATACAGGGGCCTCTGAAGCTTTCTTT

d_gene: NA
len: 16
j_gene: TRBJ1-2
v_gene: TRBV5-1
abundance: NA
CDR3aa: CASSPRDVASNYGYTF
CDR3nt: TGCGCCAGCAGCCCCCGGGACGTGGCCTCTAACTATGGCTACACCTTC

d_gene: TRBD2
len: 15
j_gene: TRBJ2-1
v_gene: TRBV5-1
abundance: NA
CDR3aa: CASTLAGGPHNEQFF
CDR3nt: TGCGCCAGCACCCTAGCGGGAGGGCCCCACAATGAGCAGTTCTTC

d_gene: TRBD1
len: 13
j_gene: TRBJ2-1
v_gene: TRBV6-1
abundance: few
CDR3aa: CAASRQGQNEQFF
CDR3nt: TGTGCCGCTTCGCGACAGGGCCAAAATGAGCAGTTCTTC

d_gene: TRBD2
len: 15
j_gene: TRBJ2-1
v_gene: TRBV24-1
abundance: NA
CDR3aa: CATSDFSSAGDEQFF
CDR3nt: TGTGCCACCAGTGATTTTTCCTCAGCGGGAGATGAGCAGTTCTTC

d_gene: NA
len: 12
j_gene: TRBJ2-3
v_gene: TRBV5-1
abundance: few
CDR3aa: CASSSGLYTQYF
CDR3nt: TGCGCCAGCAGCTCCGGACTTTATACGCAGTATTTT

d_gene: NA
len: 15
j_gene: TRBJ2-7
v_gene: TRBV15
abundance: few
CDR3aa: CATSRDRGGVYEQYF
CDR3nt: TGTGCCACCAGCAGAGATCGGGGCGGGGTCTACGAGCAGTACTTC

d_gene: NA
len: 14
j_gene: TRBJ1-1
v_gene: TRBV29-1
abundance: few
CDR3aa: CSVRVVGLNTEAFF
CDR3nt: TGCAGCGTTCGCGTCGTAGGGTTGAACACTGAAGCTTTCTTT

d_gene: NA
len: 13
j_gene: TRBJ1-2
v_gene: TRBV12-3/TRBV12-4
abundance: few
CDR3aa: CASSLRPFYGYTF
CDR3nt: TGTGCCAGCAGTTTAAGACCATTCTATGGCTACACCTTC

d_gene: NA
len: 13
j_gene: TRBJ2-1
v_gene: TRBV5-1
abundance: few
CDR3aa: CASSRLGGNEQFF
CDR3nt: TGCGCCAGCAGTCGACTAGGCGGAAATGAGCAGTTCTTC

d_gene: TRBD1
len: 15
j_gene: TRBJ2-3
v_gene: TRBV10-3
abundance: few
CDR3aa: CAIGETGGGTDTQYF
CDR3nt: TGTGCCATCGGAGAAACAGGGGGAGGAACAGATACGCAGTATTTT

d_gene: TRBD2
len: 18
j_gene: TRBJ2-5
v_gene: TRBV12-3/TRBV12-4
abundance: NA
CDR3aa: CASSPAGTSGSGGETQYF
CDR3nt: TGTGCCAGCAGTCCGGCCGGGACTAGCGGGAGTGGTGGAGAGACCCAGTACTTC

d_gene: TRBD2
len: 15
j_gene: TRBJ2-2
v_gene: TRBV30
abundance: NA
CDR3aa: CAWRPGGRRAGELFF
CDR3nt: TGTGCCTGGAGACCGGGAGGGAGGCGGGCCGGGGAGCTGTTTTTT

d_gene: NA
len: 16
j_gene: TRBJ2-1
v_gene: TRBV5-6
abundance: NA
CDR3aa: CASSLMRSGLVGEQFF
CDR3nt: TGTGCCAGCAGCTTGATGAGGAGTGGCTTGGTGGGTGAGCAGTTCTTC

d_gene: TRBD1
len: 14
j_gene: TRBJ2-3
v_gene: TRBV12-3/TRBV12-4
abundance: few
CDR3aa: CASSFGTGTDTQYF
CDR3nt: TGTGCCAGCAGTTTCGGGACAGGCACAGATACGCAGTATTTT